The 6 T cell receptor beta chains presented below share a single source sample, sequenced in a study of blood T cell repertoires in COVID-19. The repertoire was sequenced with immunoSEQ multiplex PCR; TCRdb's copy has only in-frame clones and lacks some. The repertoire consists of approximately 200,000 clones, with approximately 75% occurring once and the leading ten covering approximately 9.2%. The specimen sequenced was PBMCs or T cells enriched from blood (not recorded which). These receptors all stem from a man aged 35 to 55 who had recovered from COVID-19.

This rearrangement joins TRBV2 to TRBJ2-1; TRBD2 aligns across 13 bases. Trimming at V came to 7 bases and at J to 5 bases, leaving 11 bases not matched to a gene. CDR3 length equals 17 residues. Germline CDR1 reads SNHLY; CDR2 reads FYNNEI. The CDR3 protein is CASKTGGLAGVDNEQFF. For the CDR3, the DNA is TGTGCCAGCAAAACCGGAGGACTAGCGGGAGTCGACAATGAGCAGTTCTTC.

The gene calls are TRBV3-1 (or the pseudogene TRBV3-2) and TRBJ2-5; 7 nucleotides line up with TRBD2. The CDR3 contains 15 residues. V lost 2 bases, J lost 4 bases, and 7 bases stayed unmatched. CDR1 is LGHDT and CDR2 is YNNKEL in the germline V gene (reference sequence). In DNA, the CDR3 is TGTGCCAGCAGCCAAAGGGGATCGGGGGGAGAGACCCAGTACTTC. Protein: CASSQRGSGGETQYF.

The V gene is TRBV6-2 or TRBV6-3, the J gene TRBJ1-2; perhaps TRBD1 as D (6 bases). V was shortened by 5 bases and J by 6 bases, with 10 bases between the two germline ends. Germline lookup yields CDR1 MNHEY and CDR2 SVGEGT. This CDR3 has 12 amino acids. As DNA, the CDR3 is TGTGCCAGCAGTCAGGGGACCCATGGCTACACCTTC. It codes for CASSQGTHGYTF.

This chain uses TRBV24-1 with TRBJ2-7; a weak D match, TRBD2 (5 bases). Germline V lookup: CDR1 KGHDR, CDR2 SFDVKD. This CDR3 region has 13 residues. The ends were cut back, 10 bases at V and 5 bases at J, with 17 bases in the middle. CDR3 in DNA: TGTGCCACTAGCGAAACTTACTACAACGAGCAGTACTTC. Protein sequence: CATSETYYNEQYF.

This clone was found a few times. The V call is TRBV5-5, the J call TRBJ1-2, with 7 bases matching TRBD1. The CDR3 has 14 amino acids. Trimming cost V 4 bases and J 4 bases; bases outside gene matches: 7. Germline V gene sequence: CDR1 SGHKS, CDR2 YYEKEE (reference sequence). CDR3 residues: CASSTGGTAYGYTF. As DNA, the CDR3 is TGTGCCAGCAGCACGGGTGGGACAGCCTATGGCTACACCTTC.

This clone occurred a few times. This sample includes further DNA sequences coding for the same CDR3. The V call is TRBV7-9, the J call TRBJ1-5; possibly TRBD1 for D (6 bases). The CDR3 spans 14 residues. Germline V gene lookup returns CDR1 SEHNR and CDR2 FQNEAQ (reference sequence). V was shortened by 4 bases and J by 4 bases, with 11 bases between the two germline ends. CDR3 in DNA: TGTGCCAGCAGCTCCGGACAGCCAAATCAGCCCCAGCATTTT. Translation: CASSSGQPNQPQHF.